These 29 T cell receptor beta chains came from one sample sequenced in a study of cytomegalovirus exposure and HLA in healthy donors. Vbeta (60) and Jbeta (13) primers were used in the PCR. Some clones are missing from TCRdb's copy, which holds only in-frame ones; the method was immunoSEQ multiplex PCR. This repertoire shows 110,000 or so clones, over 70% found once; its top ten account for around 1.3%. Source material: PBMCs. The receptor set was obtained from a man aged 35 to 55 in good health and CMV-seronegative.

The J gene is TRBJ2-1, the V gene TRBV5-6; tentatively, D is TRBD1 (5 bases). Trimming stripped 6 bases from V and 4 bases from J, with 8 bases between. The CDR3 is 12 amino acids. Germline-derived CDR1 and CDR2 are SGHDT and YYEEEE. The CDR3, as DNA: TGTGCCAGCACTGCAGGGTACAATGAGCAGTTCTTC. It is translated as CASTAGYNEQFF.

The rearrangement joins TRBV19 to TRBJ2-3, with D perhaps matching TRBD1 (6 bases). Trimming removed 6 bases from V and 5 bases from J, with 12 bases in between. The CDR3 consists of 13 residues. The germline V gene encodes CDR1 LNHDA and CDR2 SQIVND (reference sequence). The CDR3 nucleotides are TGTGCCAGTAGCCGACCCAGGGGAGATACGCAGTATTTT. Protein product: CASSRPRGDTQYF.

This chain connects TRBV5-1 to TRBJ2-1; 12 bases line up with TRBD1. J lost 7 bases, V lost 10 bases, and 9 bases had no gene match. This CDR3 region has 14 residues. The germline V gene has CDR1 SGHRS and CDR2 YFSETQ. CDR3 sequence reads: CAGAPGQGANEQFF. The CDR3, as DNA: TGCGCCGGCGCGCCGGGACAGGGGGCAAATGAGCAGTTCTTC.

The chain carries TRBV27 and TRBJ1-1, with D perhaps matching TRBD1 (5 bases). V shed 7 bases and J shed 5 bases, with 17 bases lying between them. The CDR3 spans 14 residues. Germline lookup yields CDR1 MNHEY and CDR2 SMNVEV (reference sequence). The CDR3 loop reads CASIPSGLWTEAFF. The CDR3 DNA reads as TGTGCCAGCATCCCCTCGGGACTCTGGACTGAAGCTTTCTTT.

The chain employs TRBV5-1 and TRBJ2-5; tentative D call: TRBD2 (5 bases). This CDR3 region has 14 residues. The V end lost 0 bases, the J end lost 7 bases, and 13 bases lay between the germline ends. Germline loops: CDR1 SGHRS, CDR2 YFSETQ. The CDR3, as DNA: TGCGCCAGCAGCTTGGCAGTGGGTGGAGGGACCCAGTACTTC. Translating it yields CASSLAVGGGTQYF.

This clone was seen only once. The chain carries TRBV5-4 and TRBJ2-7; tentative D call: TRBD1 (5 bases). Trimming cost V 0 bases and J 0 bases, with 10 bases left between them. The CDR3 is 15 residues long. Germline values: CDR1 SGHNT, CDR2 YYREEE (reference sequence). The CDR3 DNA is TGTGCCAGCAGCTTGGGTGGGGCCCGCTCCTACGAGCAGTACTTC. Protein: CASSLGGARSYEQYF.

The chain combines TRBV14 with TRBJ2-6; the D is unclear. This CDR3 is built from 15 residues. Germline V gene sequence: CDR1 SGHDN, CDR2 FVKESK. The V and J ends lost 2 bases and 0 bases respectively, with 5 bases between them. The CDR3 sequence is CASSQLNSGANVLTF. The CDR3, as DNA: TGTGCCAGCAGCCAATTAAACTCTGGGGCCAACGTCCTGACTTTC.

V and J are TRBV10-3 and TRBJ2-7; 7 positions match TRBD1. The CDR3 spans 13 residues. Germline V gene sequence: CDR1 ENHRY, CDR2 SYGVKD. V dropped 7 bases and J dropped 5; count of bases not matched to a gene: 8. CDR3 nucleotide sequence: TGTGCCATCACCGACAGGGAGAGGGACGAGCAGTACTTC. Its protein product is CAITDRERDEQYF.

The rearrangement joins TRBV5-1 to TRBJ2-7, with 11 bases lining up with TRBD1. This CDR3 has 16 amino acids. Germline-derived CDR1 and CDR2 are SGHRS and YFSETQ. After removal of 4 bases from V and 5 bases from J, the junction contained 11 bases not matched to a gene. The chain's CDR3 is CASSANSGQGGNEQYF. CDR3 DNA sequence: TGCGCCAGCAGCGCGAATTCGGGACAGGGGGGGAACGAGCAGTACTTC. Complete variable domain (other parts from reference TRBV5-1 and TRBJ2-7): KAGVTQTPRYLIKTRGQQVTLSCSPISGHRSVSWYQQTPGQGLQFLFEYFSETQRNKGNFPGRFSGRQFSNSRSEMNVSTLELGDSALYLCASSANSGQGGNEQYFGPGTRLTVT.

The V and J genes are TRBV6-4 and TRBJ1-2; 7 bases are shared with TRBD1. CDR3 length: 15 amino acids. Germline loops: CDR1 MRHNA, CDR2 SNTAGT. V shed 3 bases, J shed 2 bases, and the junction held 6 bases outside the gene matches. The CDR3 bases are TGTGCCAGCAGTGAAGACAGGGTTACGAACTATGGCTACACCTTC. Amino acid sequence: CASSEDRVTNYGYTF.

V and J are TRBV30 and TRBJ1-2; a possible D gene is TRBD1 (5 bases). The germline V gene has CDR1 GTSNPN and CDR2 SVGIG (reference sequence). V lost 7 bases and J lost 8, with 14 bases in between. The CDR3 consists of 11 residues. In DNA form, the CDR3 reads TGTGCCTCCGCCGGGGGGTTAGGCTACACCTTC. Translated, it gives CASAGGLGYTF.

The genes are TRBV30 and TRBJ2-5, with D unclear. CDR3 length: 13 amino acids. Trimming removed 0 bases at V and 3 bases at J, with 8 bases between. Germline V lookup: CDR1 GTSNPN, CDR2 SVGIG (reference sequence). In DNA, the CDR3 is TGTGCCTGGAGTGTGAGGAGAGAAGAGACCCAGTACTTC. Protein: CAWSVRREETQYF. The full variable domain, rest sourced from reference TRBV30 and TRBJ2-5, is SQTIHQWPATLVQPVGSPLSLECTVEGTSNPNLYWYRQAAGRGLQLLFYSVGIGQISSEVPQNLSASRPQDRQFILSSKKLLLSDSGFYLCAWSVRREETQYFGPGTRLLVL.

Only a few counts were recorded for this clone. The chain recombines TRBV30 with TRBJ2-5, with D possibly TRBD1 on 5 matching bases. V lost 1 base and J 0 bases, leaving 6 bases between the germline ends. The germline V gene has CDR1 GTSNPN and CDR2 SVGIG (reference sequence). The CDR3 has 13 amino acids. CDR3 DNA sequence: TGTGCCTGGAGTGGCAGGGACCAAGAGACCCAGTACTTC. Protein: CAWSGRDQETQYF.

The chain couples TRBV23-1 to TRBJ1-1; 11 bases are shared with TRBD1. TRBV23-1 is sorted into the ORF group, with uncertain function. V shed 2 bases and J 0 bases; nucleotides not matched to a gene: 5. The CDR3 has 17 amino acids. The CDR3 coding sequence is TGCGCCAGCAGTCAACCGGGACAGGGGGACATGAACACTGAAGCTTTCTTT. Protein sequence: CASSQPGQGDMNTEAFF.

The chain joins TRBV4-3 to TRBJ1-4; 7 bases agree with TRBD1. In germline, CDR1 is LGHNA, CDR2 YSLEER. This CDR3 spans 17 amino acids. The J segment lost 7 bases and the V segment lost 0 bases, leaving 11 bases of the junction unmatched. CDR3 region: CASSQDSFPGGFEKLFF. In nucleotides, the CDR3 is TGCGCCAGCAGCCAAGATAGTTTCCCAGGGGGTTTTGAAAAACTGTTTTTT.

The chain carries TRBV7-2 and TRBJ2-3; 9 nucleotides agree with TRBD2. The CDR3 length is 16 residues. CDR1 SGHTA and CDR2 FQGNSA come from the germline V gene. V shed 3 bases, J shed 3 bases, and the junction held 7 bases outside the gene matches. The CDR3 nucleotides read TGTGCCAGCAGCTTTGATCCAGCGGGGGGAACAGATACGCAGTATTTT. It encodes CASSFDPAGGTDTQYF.

The chain uses TRBV2 and TRBJ1-5; TRBD1 aligns across 10 bases. With V trimmed by 6 bases and J by 1 base, 3 bases remained unmatched. The CDR3 contains 15 residues. The germline CDR1 and CDR2 sequences are SNHLY and FYNNEI. This CDR3 is CASSGQGESNQPQHF. The CDR3, as DNA: TGTGCCAGCAGCGGACAGGGGGAGAGCAATCAGCCCCAGCATTTT.

The J gene is TRBJ2-2, the V gene TRBV7-3; TRBD1 matches at 10 bases. V shed 4 bases, J shed 1 base, and the junction held 3 bases outside the gene matches. This CDR3 has 16 residues. CDR1 is SGHTA and CDR2 is FQGTGA in the germline V gene. Here the CDR3 DNA reads TGTGCCAGCAGCTCAGGACAGGGGGGGAACACCGGGGAGCTGTTTTTT. Encoded protein: CASSSGQGGNTGELFF.

This clone was counted a few times. V and J are TRBV28 and TRBJ1-2, with 7 bases lining up with TRBD1. This CDR3 has 15 residues. The ends lost 5 bases at V and 1 base at J; junction bases unmatched: 7. Germline-derived CDR1 and CDR2 are MDHEN and SYDVKM. CDR3 DNA sequence: TGTGCCAGCAGTCCGGGACAGTTAAATAACTATGGCTACACCTTC. It specifies CASSPGQLNNYGYTF.

J is TRBJ2-7 and V is TRBV28, with no clear D. The CDR3 is made up of 14 amino acids. Germline V gene data show CDR1 as MDHEN and CDR2 as SYDVKM. V lost 3 bases and J 2 bases, leaving 11 bases between the germline ends. The CDR3 nucleotides read TGTGCCAGCAGTTTGGGCTCCCAACCCTACGAGCAGTACTTC. Translation: CASSLGSQPYEQYF.

V is TRBV6-5 and J is TRBJ1-3; 9 nucleotides match TRBD1. The CDR3 loop spans 15 amino acids. V lost 4 bases to trimming and J lost 4 bases; unmatched junction nucleotides: 5. Germline CDR1 reads MNHEY; CDR2 reads SVGAGI. The CDR3 reads CASSSTGGVGNTIYF. For the CDR3, the DNA is TGTGCCAGCAGTTCCACAGGGGGCGTAGGAAACACCATATATTTT.

CDR3 nucleotide sequence: TGTGCCAGCAGCTTAGGGGGGACAGGGGGATTCTCCTACAATGAGCAGTTCTTC. As protein: CASSLGGTGGFSYNEQFF. J is TRBJ2-1 and V is TRBV11-2, with TRBD1 matching over 11 bases. The CDR3 is made up of 18 amino acids. From germline, CDR1 is SGHAT and CDR2 FQNNGV. With V trimmed by 1 base and J by 0 bases, 5 bases remained unmatched.

The rearrangement links TRBV5-1 to TRBJ1-4; D gene uncertain. V gave up 0 bases and J gave up 8 bases, with 11 bases separating them. The CDR3 totals 14 residues. Per germline, CDR1 SGHRS and CDR2 YFSETQ. The DNA of the CDR3 is TGCGCCAGCAGCTTGGGAGGGTGGTGGGAAAAACTGTTTTTT. It yields the protein CASSLGGWWEKLFF.

The table lists this clone with a count of one. This chain links TRBV6-6 with TRBJ2-1, with a tentative D call TRBD1 (5 bases). Trimming removed 7 bases from V and 9 bases from J, with 16 bases in between. The germline gives CDR1 MNHNY, CDR2 SVGAGI (reference sequence). CDR3 length equals 13 residues. CDR3 in DNA: TGTGCCAGCAAGATTGGCCAGGGCTTTGAGCAGTTCTTC. This translates into CASKIGQGFEQFF.

Concerning this clone itself: A read error may account for a junction end that differs from germline. The J gene is TRBJ1-3, the V gene TRBV7-9, with TRBD1 matching 10 bases. CDR3 length: 19 residues. Germline loops: CDR1 SEHNR, CDR2 FQNEAQ (reference sequence). The CDR3 DNA is TGTTCCAGCAGCCCCGGCGGGACAGGGGCGATGAGCTCTGGAAACACCATATATTTT. This encodes CSSSPGGTGAMSSGNTIYF.

V and J are TRBV19 and TRBJ1-1; TRBD1 matches at 7 bases. There are 13 residues in the CDR3. J was trimmed by 4 bases and V by 3 bases; bases with no gene match: 2. The germline V gene has CDR1 LNHDA and CDR2 SQIVND (reference sequence). CDR3 loop: CASSMTGRTEAFF. CDR3 DNA sequence: TGTGCCAGTAGTATGACAGGGCGCACTGAAGCTTTCTTT. Looking up the rest from reference TRBV19 and TRBJ1-1 gives the full variable domain: DGGITQSPKYLFRKEGQNVTLSCEQNLNHDAMYWYRQDPGQGLRLIYYSQIVNDFQKGDIAEGYSVSREKKESFPLTVTSAQKNPTAFYLCASSMTGRTEAFFGQGTRLTVV.

The chain links TRBV7-9 to TRBJ1-1; D unclear. The CDR3 has 14 amino acids. Per germline, CDR1 SEHNR and CDR2 FQNEAQ (reference sequence). V was trimmed by 2 bases and J by 5 bases, leaving 12 bases between them. The CDR3 loop is CASSLSSYPTEAFF. CDR3 DNA sequence: TGTGCCAGCAGCTTAAGCTCGTACCCGACTGAAGCTTTCTTT.

The gene calls are TRBV14 and TRBJ2-5; 15 positions agree with TRBD2. V gave up 5 bases and J gave up 4 bases; unmatched junction bases: 8. CDR3 length: 17 amino acids. Germline loops: CDR1 SGHDN, CDR2 FVKESK. The DNA for the CDR3 is TGTGCCAGCAGCAACCACGGACTAGCGGGAGGGCTAGAGACCCAGTACTTC. This codes for CASSNHGLAGGLETQYF. Complete variable domain (other parts from reference TRBV14 and TRBJ2-5): EAGVTQFPSHSVIEKGQTVTLRCDPISGHDNLYWYRRVMGKEIKFLLHFVKESKQDESGMPNNRFLAERTGGTYSTLKVQPAELEDSGVYFCASSNHGLAGGLETQYFGPGTRLLVL.

This chain links TRBV6-5 with TRBJ1-2; the D gene is possibly TRBD1 (6 bases). Trimming left V 0 bases short and J 7 bases short, with 9 bases between. The CDR3 is 13 residues long. Germline CDR1 reads MNHEY; CDR2 reads SVGAGI. Written as DNA, the CDR3 is TGTGCCAGCAGTTACTCGGGCAGGGGTGGCTACACCTTC. This gives the protein CASSYSGRGGYTF.